This T cell receptor beta chain was sequenced in a study of beta chain features in type 1 diabetes. Sequencing targeted expressed TCRB transcripts, as all isolated RNA had been reverse transcribed. Clones were sequenced by immunoSEQ multiplex PCR, and TCRdb holds only the in-frame ones, with some missing. The sample carries 640,000 or so clones, around 15% recorded once. Study-level findings and limits: PCR might show a preference for shorter templates, equally across patients and controls. Moderately but significantly shorter TCRB CDR3s were found in Type 1 diabetes patients in all four CD4+ subsets. The cDNA sequencing approach could over-represent high-TCR-expressing cells.

Points on this clone: Its specificity is not known.

Germline V gene sequence: CDR1 MGHRA, CDR2 YSYEKL. This CDR3 is built from 16 residues. V was trimmed by 2 bases and J by 5 bases, leaving 16 bases between them. The chain has TRBV4-1 and TRBJ2-1; D possibly corresponds to TRBD2 (6 bases). This sequence was found in a man aged 18-30 years with type 1 diabetes. The source material was naive CD4+ T cells from blood. The CDR3 loop is CASSQRQLATNNEQFF. The CDR3 DNA is TGCGCCAGCAGCCAACGACAACTAGCTACAAACAATGAGCAGTTCTTC.